This T cell receptor beta chain was obtained from a study of regulatory T cells in long-lasting Graves disease. Study-wide findings and caveats: When disease was persistent, TRBV28, TRBJ1-2 and TRBJ2-5 were the favored segments. Those with persistent Graves' had less TCR diversity than newly diagnosed patients.

As regards this clonotype: Antigen specificity is unknown.

Library construction for TCR beta used iRepertoire HTBI primers and Arm-PCR of CDR3 regions. TCRdb reprocessed the multiplex PCR reads via MiXCR and lists one record per CDR3 protein. In the table there are over 350,000 distinct CDR3 sequences, around 20% of which are singletons. Time point: persistent/refractory GD, antithyroid drugs over 5 years with positive TRAb. There was RNA extracted from PBMCs, and the TCR library was made from it. The CDR3 is 15 residues long. CDR1 is LNHDA, CDR2 SQIVND, per germline (reference sequence). V lost 4 bases to trimming and J lost 5 bases; unmatched junction nucleotides: 10.

The receptor was derived from a female donor with Graves disease. The rearrangement uses TRBV19 and TRBJ2-5; 7 bases are a match to TRBD2. Specimen: peripheral blood mononuclear cells (PBMCs), collected when the disease was refractory, from a patient treated with antithyroid drugs. Written as DNA, the CDR3 is TGTGCCAGTAGTACCGGGGCGGGAGAACGGGAGACCCAGTACTTC. This sequence encodes CASSTGAGERETQYF. The full variable domain, with the rest looked up from reference TRBV19 and TRBJ2-5, is DGGITQSPKYLFRKEGQNVTLSCEQNLNHDAMYWYRQDPGQGLRLIYYSQIVNDFQKGDIAEGYSVSREKKESFPLTVTSAQKNPTAFYLCASSTGAGERETQYFGPGTRLLVL.